Shown below are 6 T cell receptor beta chains from a single sample sequenced in a study of cytomegalovirus exposure and HLA in healthy donors. The PCR made use of 60 Vbeta and 13 Jbeta primers. Produced via immunoSEQ multiplex PCR; TCRdb's table is partial and in-frame only. This sample has 120,000 to 150,000 clones, with roughly 80% found just once. The sample taken for sequencing was PBMCs. The receptors stem from a male donor in good health and CMV-seronegative.

V gene TRBV6-1 combines with J gene TRBJ2-5; D ambiguous. Judging by the DNA end, TRBJ2-7 fits better; the J call may be wrong. The CDR3 covers 13 residues. CDR1 and CDR2 (germline): MNHNS, SASEGT. CDR3 amino acids: CASSDRSVGEQYF. The CDR3 region has the DNA TGTGCCAGCAGTGACAGGTCCGTCGGCGAGCAGTACTTC.

In its sample, this clone was seen once. The rearrangement joins TRBV4-2 to TRBJ1-3; 7 positions match TRBD1. The trim removed 6 bases at V and 2 bases at J, leaving 4 bases unmatched. Germline V gives CDR1 LGHNA, CDR2 YNFKEQ. This CDR3 is 14 amino acids long. Written as DNA, the CDR3 is TGTGCCAGCAGTCACACAGGGGCTGGAAACACCATATATTTT. Its translation: CASSHTGAGNTIYF.

The table lists this clone with a count of one. The V and J genes are TRBV9 and TRBJ1-1, with 9 bases lining up with TRBD1. The CDR3 runs to 18 residues. Germline CDR1 reads SGDLS; CDR2 reads YYNGEE. Trimming at V came to 0 bases and at J to 5 bases, leaving 14 bases not matched to a gene. The chain's CDR3 is CASSVVGLEDRGITEAFF. Written as DNA, the CDR3 is TGTGCCAGCAGCGTAGTAGGGTTGGAGGACAGGGGTATTACTGAAGCTTTCTTT.

The chain employs TRBV5-1 and TRBJ2-3; 9 bases fit TRBD1. CDR1 is SGHRS, CDR2 YFSETQ, per germline. Trimming cost V 2 bases and J 2 bases; bases outside gene matches: 3. The length of the CDR3 is 15 residues. The CDR3 here is CASSFGTGLTDTQYF. In DNA form, the CDR3 reads TGCGCCAGCAGCTTCGGGACAGGGCTCACAGATACGCAGTATTTT.

This rearrangement joins TRBV5-8 to TRBJ2-5; 10 bases are shared with TRBD1. The J segment lost 5 bases and the V segment lost 0 bases, leaving 7 bases of the junction unmatched. CDR1 SGHTS and CDR2 YDEGEE come from the germline V gene. CDR3 length: 16 amino acids. The CDR3 reads CASSLGDRGPVETQYF. The CDR3 DNA sequence: TGTGCCAGCAGCTTGGGTGACAGGGGGCCAGTGGAGACCCAGTACTTC.

V usage is TRBV5-1 and J usage is TRBJ1-5; a possible D gene is TRBD1 (6 bases). In germline, CDR1 is SGHRS, CDR2 YFSETQ. The CDR3 has 16 residues. Trimming left V 0 bases short and J 4 bases short, with 14 bases between. In DNA form, the CDR3 reads TGCGCCAGCAGCTTGGAAGGGGGACGTTTGAATCAGCCCCAGCATTTT. It encodes CASSLEGGRLNQPQHF.